The clone carrying this TCR beta chain has at least ten counts. This entry is derived from a study of T-cell reconstitution after alpha-beta-depleted transplantation in children. The CDR3 runs to 17 residues. Using unique molecular identifiers, the investigators prepared the TCRbeta library. TCRdb reprocessed the PCR reads with MiXCR, giving one entry per CDR3 protein. Of roughly 670,000 distinct CDR3 sequences in the sample, over 10% were seen once. The genes are TRBV21-1 and TRBJ2-2; the listed D gene, TRBD2, was not tested against the DNA. TRBV21-1 is tagged as a pseudogene. This receptor was taken from a girl between 2 and 10 years old with congenital amegakaryocytic thrombocytopenia, due to receive a stem cell transplant. The sequencing used PBMCs, collected before TCRalphabeta/CD19-depleted stem cell transplant. Written as DNA, the CDR3 is TGTGCCAGCAGCAAGGAGGATAGAGAGAGTGGTGCCGGGGAGCTGTTTTTT. Residues: CASSKEDRESGAGELFF.